The present entry profiles one T cell receptor (beta chain) with its context. What it binds is unknown. CDR1 is MGHRA and CDR2 is YSYEKL in the germline V gene. V gave up 1 base and J gave up 0 bases, with 10 bases separating them. The length of the CDR3 is 17 residues. TCRdb's copy holds only in-frame clones and misses some; the assay was immunoSEQ multiplex PCR. The table includes over 100,000 clones, approximately 92% detected once. The data were taken from a study of graft-versus-host responses after intestinal transplantation. Whole-study context: Anti-thymocyte globulin induction was given to all recipients, followed by tacrolimus and steroids for around three years. Findings and limits, study-wide: Recipient bone marrow held GvH clones, some seen earlier in ileum or blood. Some patients had graft-donor T cell macrochimerism, and their allografts showed high graft-versus-host to host-versus-graft clonal ratios.

The clonotype comes from a human donor who received an intestinal transplant. The genes are TRBV4-1 and TRBJ2-6; the D is unclear. Source: unstimulated CD4+ T cells sorted from spleen or lymph node cells, taken before intestinal transplant. The CDR3 reads CASSQGGQRSGANVLTF. CDR3 nucleotides: TGCGCCAGCAGCCAAGGAGGCCAACGCTCTGGGGCCAACGTCCTGACTTTC.